This TCR beta chain was identified during a study of glioma-infiltrating T cells. Study-wide findings and caveats: Gliomas, especially low-grade, showed above-expected tissue-blood divergence; non-neoplastic patients showed below. Very few CDR3 sequences were shared between tissue and blood.

Amplification of TCR alpha and beta CDR3 regions from RNA used iRepertoire nested multiplex PCR. One-step reverse transcription and amplification started from roughly 100-400 ng of tissue mRNA or PBMC total RNA. TCRdb re-analysed the multiplex PCR reads in MiXCR, keeping a single row per CDR3 protein. Among approximately 93,000 distinct CDR3 sequences listed, about 37% were seen once. V lost 5 bases and J lost 4; bases outside the gene matches: 10. The CDR3 is 16 residues long. Germline V gene sequence: CDR1 DFQATT, CDR2 SNEGSKA (reference sequence). For this clonotype: What it binds is unknown.

The sequencing input was glioma tissue, nonneoplastic brain tissue, or PBMCs (not recorded which). This sequence joins TRBV20-1 and TRBJ2-6, with TRBD2 identical over 8 bases. This clonotype was obtained from a human donor with low-grade glioma or glioblastoma, undergoing nonglioma brain surgery, or in good health (not recorded which). The CDR3 nucleotides are TGCAGTGCTGGCAGTTACGGCGGGGGGGGGGCCAACGTCCTGACTTTC. Its protein product is CSAGSYGGGGANVLTF.